The rows below give T cell receptor beta chains drawn from one sample of a study of blood T cell repertoires in COVID-19. Measured with immunoSEQ multiplex PCR; TCRdb has only the in-frame clones, and not every one. The repertoire holds hundreds of thousands of clones, with approximately 90% as singletons. The sequenced sample consisted of peripheral blood. The receptors were gathered from a man aged 55 to 69 with COVID-19, enrolled during active disease. CDR3s include the opening cysteine and the closing phenylalanine or tryptophan. The order of the fields is J gene, V gene, D gene, clone size, CDR3 DNA, CDR3 protein. A D gene is named only where the DNA matches it firmly. Only part of the rows carry a size: once, few, many, or a class if the clone is expanded.

J gene: TRBJ1-6
V gene: TRBV7-2
D gene: -
clone size: -
CDR3 DNA: TGTGCCAGCAGCGAACAGATTAATAATTCACCCCTCCACTTT
CDR3 protein: CASSEQINNSPLHF

J gene: TRBJ1-5
V gene: TRBV19
D gene: TRBD1
clone size: -
CDR3 DNA: TGTGCCAGTAGTACTTACAGGGGAAGCAATCAGCCCCAGCATTTT
CDR3 protein: CASSTYRGSNQPQHF

J gene: TRBJ1-1
V gene: TRBV7-9
D gene: TRBD1
clone size: -
CDR3 DNA: TGTGCCAGCAGCAAGCCAGGGGGGATTGAAGCTTTCTTT
CDR3 protein: CASSKPGGIEAFF

J gene: TRBJ1-3
V gene: TRBV29-1
D gene: -
clone size: -
CDR3 DNA: TGCAGCGTTTCAGACAGTGCCGGAAACACCATATATTTT
CDR3 protein: CSVSDSAGNTIYF

J gene: TRBJ2-6
V gene: TRBV27
D gene: -
clone size: -
CDR3 DNA: TGTGCCAGCAGTGTCCAGGGCACTGGGGCCAACGTCCTGACTTTC
CDR3 protein: CASSVQGTGANVLTF

J gene: TRBJ2-3
V gene: TRBV30
D gene: TRBD2
clone size: once
CDR3 DNA: TGTGCCTGGAGTTGGTCTAGCGGATTCACAGATACGCAGTATTTT
CDR3 protein: CAWSWSSGFTDTQYF

J gene: TRBJ2-1
V gene: TRBV7-3
D gene: TRBD1
clone size: -
CDR3 DNA: TGTGCCAGCAGCTCGACAGGGAACTCCTACAATGAGCAGTTCTTC
CDR3 protein: CASSSTGNSYNEQFF

J gene: TRBJ1-1
V gene: TRBV19
D gene: -
clone size: -
CDR3 DNA: TGTGCCAGTAGTATCGGGTGGGCAGCAGGGGAAGCTTTCTTT
CDR3 protein: CASSIGWAAGEAFF

J gene: TRBJ1-1
V gene: TRBV6-5
D gene: -
clone size: -
CDR3 DNA: TGTGCCAGCATCGCCCCGGGGGGTTACACTGAAGCTTTCTTT
CDR3 protein: CASIAPGGYTEAFF

J gene: TRBJ2-7
V gene: TRBV4-3
D gene: TRBD1
clone size: -
CDR3 DNA: TGCGCCAGCAGCCAAGACAGGGGGCATGAGCAGTACTTC
CDR3 protein: CASSQDRGHEQYF

J gene: TRBJ2-5
V gene: TRBV5-6
D gene: -
clone size: -
CDR3 DNA: TGTGCCAGCGGCAGGGGATTGCTCCAAGAGACCCAGTACTTC
CDR3 protein: CASGRGLLQETQYF

J gene: TRBJ2-1
V gene: TRBV2
D gene: -
clone size: -
CDR3 DNA: TGTGCCAGCAGTGCTTCGGCGGCTCTTCGGTTCTTC
CDR3 protein: CASSASAALRFF

J gene: TRBJ2-7
V gene: TRBV7-2
D gene: -
clone size: -
CDR3 DNA: TGTGCCAGCAGCTTAGGATTTGCGGTTCTCTACGAGCAGTACTTC
CDR3 protein: CASSLGFAVLYEQYF

J gene: TRBJ2-5
V gene: TRBV19
D gene: -
clone size: -
CDR3 DNA: TGTGCCAGTAGTATAGACTCAGGGAAGACCCAGTACTTC
CDR3 protein: CASSIDSGKTQYF

J gene: TRBJ2-7
V gene: TRBV27
D gene: TRBD2
clone size: -
CDR3 DNA: TGTGCCAGCAGTTTTTTCGGACTAGCGGGATACGAGCAGTACTTC
CDR3 protein: CASSFFGLAGYEQYF

J gene: TRBJ2-7
V gene: TRBV11-2
D gene: TRBD2
clone size: -
CDR3 DNA: TGTGCCAGCAGCTTAGGTGCTCGGACTAGCGGGAGAGCCTACGAGCAGTACTTC
CDR3 protein: CASSLGARTSGRAYEQYF

J gene: TRBJ1-5
V gene: TRBV2
D gene: -
clone size: -
CDR3 DNA: TGTGCCAGCAGTGAAGCTAGGCCGAGGAGTCAGCCCCAGCATTTT
CDR3 protein: CASSEARPRSQPQHF

J gene: TRBJ1-1
V gene: TRBV27
D gene: -
clone size: once
CDR3 DNA: TGTGCCAGCAGCCCCAAGGAGACAGGCTTCTCGAACACTGAAGCTTTCTTT
CDR3 protein: CASSPKETGFSNTEAFF

J gene: TRBJ2-1
V gene: TRBV12-2
D gene: -
clone size: -
CDR3 DNA: TGTGCAAGTCGCTCGATGGGGGCTAGCGGGAAATACAATGAGCAGTTCTTC
CDR3 protein: CASRSMGASGKYNEQFF

J gene: TRBJ2-5
V gene: TRBV5-1
D gene: TRBD2
clone size: -
CDR3 DNA: TGCGCCAGCAGCTTTCCGGGACTAGGAGAGACCCAGTACTTC
CDR3 protein: CASSFPGLGETQYF

J gene: TRBJ1-1
V gene: TRBV5-1
D gene: -
clone size: -
CDR3 DNA: TGCGCCAGCAGCTCCCAACCCACAGGGTCGGGACCTGAAGCTTTCTTT
CDR3 protein: CASSSQPTGSGPEAFF

J gene: TRBJ1-3
V gene: TRBV2
D gene: -
clone size: -
CDR3 DNA: TGTGCCAGCAGTGAATACATATGGCGGGACACCATATATTTT
CDR3 protein: CASSEYIWRDTIYF

J gene: TRBJ2-1
V gene: TRBV4-1
D gene: -
clone size: -
CDR3 DNA: TGCGCCAGCAGCCAAGAGGTCGACAGGTCCCTTGAGCAGTTCTTC
CDR3 protein: CASSQEVDRSLEQFF

J gene: TRBJ1-2
V gene: TRBV6-5
D gene: TRBD1
clone size: once
CDR3 DNA: TGTGCCAGCGCGGGACAGGGGCCCTTCTATGGCTACACCTTC
CDR3 protein: CASAGQGPFYGYTF

J gene: TRBJ2-7
V gene: TRBV18
D gene: -
clone size: -
CDR3 DNA: TGTGCCAGCTCTCCGGACTCTTACGAGCAGTACTTC
CDR3 protein: CASSPDSYEQYF

J gene: TRBJ2-2
V gene: TRBV5-1
D gene: TRBD1
clone size: -
CDR3 DNA: TGCGCCAGCAGCTTGCAGGGGGCGAGGGGTACCGGGGAGCTGTTTTTT
CDR3 protein: CASSLQGARGTGELFF

J gene: TRBJ1-1
V gene: TRBV28
D gene: -
clone size: -
CDR3 DNA: TGTGCCAGCAGTTTACTACGGAGCACTGAAGCTTTCTTT
CDR3 protein: CASSLLRSTEAFF

J gene: TRBJ2-1
V gene: TRBV3-1/TRBV3-2
D gene: -
clone size: once
CDR3 DNA: TGTGCCAGCAGCCAAGATGCATCCGGTGAGCAGTTCTTC
CDR3 protein: CASSQDASGEQFF

J gene: TRBJ1-3
V gene: TRBV18
D gene: TRBD1
clone size: -
CDR3 DNA: TGTGCCAGCTCACCCCCCAACAGGGGGCAAGCAGACACCATATATTTT
CDR3 protein: CASSPPNRGQADTIYF

J gene: TRBJ2-7
V gene: TRBV5-4
D gene: TRBD2
clone size: -
CDR3 DNA: TGTGCCAGCAGCCCGACTAGCGGGGGTCTCTACGAGCAGTACTTC
CDR3 protein: CASSPTSGGLYEQYF

J gene: TRBJ1-5
V gene: TRBV2
D gene: TRBD1
clone size: -
CDR3 DNA: TGTGCCAGCAGTGAGACAGGGGGCTTGGAGAATCAGCCCCAGCATTTT
CDR3 protein: CASSETGGLENQPQHF

J gene: TRBJ1-5
V gene: TRBV19
D gene: -
clone size: -
CDR3 DNA: TGTGCCAGTAGTCTACGACAGGTATTGTATAGCAATCAGCCCCAGCATTTT
CDR3 protein: CASSLRQVLYSNQPQHF

J gene: TRBJ1-2
V gene: TRBV9
D gene: TRBD1
clone size: -
CDR3 DNA: TGTGCCAGCAGCCCGGGACAGGGGTTTGGCTACACCTTC
CDR3 protein: CASSPGQGFGYTF

J gene: TRBJ2-5
V gene: TRBV6-5
D gene: -
clone size: -
CDR3 DNA: TGTGCCAGCATCCGGGGTGGGACCCAGTACTTC
CDR3 protein: CASIRGGTQYF

J gene: TRBJ1-6
V gene: TRBV19
D gene: TRBD1
clone size: -
CDR3 DNA: TGTGCCAGTAGTAACCGGGACAGCAATTCACCCCTCCACTTT
CDR3 protein: CASSNRDSNSPLHF

J gene: TRBJ2-2
V gene: TRBV7-3
D gene: TRBD2
clone size: -
CDR3 DNA: TGTGCCAGCAGCTCTAGCGGGGTGGCCGGGGAGCTGTTTTTT
CDR3 protein: CASSSSGVAGELFF

J gene: TRBJ2-1
V gene: TRBV11-3
D gene: -
clone size: -
CDR3 DNA: TGTGCCAGCAGCTTAGCTGCCGCTAGAGATGAGCAGTTCTTC
CDR3 protein: CASSLAAARDEQFF

J gene: TRBJ2-7
V gene: TRBV19
D gene: -
clone size: -
CDR3 DNA: TGTGCCAGTAGTATCGCGCAGGGTACTAACTACGAGCAGTACTTC
CDR3 protein: CASSIAQGTNYEQYF

J gene: TRBJ2-1
V gene: TRBV10-3
D gene: TRBD1
clone size: -
CDR3 DNA: TGTGCCATCAGTGAGCCCTACATAGCAGGGGGCTACAATGAGCAGTTCTTC
CDR3 protein: CAISEPYIAGGYNEQFF

J gene: TRBJ2-1
V gene: TRBV28
D gene: TRBD1
clone size: -
CDR3 DNA: TGTGCCAGCAGTTTAACAGGGGCCGGAGAGCAGTTCTTC
CDR3 protein: CASSLTGAGEQFF